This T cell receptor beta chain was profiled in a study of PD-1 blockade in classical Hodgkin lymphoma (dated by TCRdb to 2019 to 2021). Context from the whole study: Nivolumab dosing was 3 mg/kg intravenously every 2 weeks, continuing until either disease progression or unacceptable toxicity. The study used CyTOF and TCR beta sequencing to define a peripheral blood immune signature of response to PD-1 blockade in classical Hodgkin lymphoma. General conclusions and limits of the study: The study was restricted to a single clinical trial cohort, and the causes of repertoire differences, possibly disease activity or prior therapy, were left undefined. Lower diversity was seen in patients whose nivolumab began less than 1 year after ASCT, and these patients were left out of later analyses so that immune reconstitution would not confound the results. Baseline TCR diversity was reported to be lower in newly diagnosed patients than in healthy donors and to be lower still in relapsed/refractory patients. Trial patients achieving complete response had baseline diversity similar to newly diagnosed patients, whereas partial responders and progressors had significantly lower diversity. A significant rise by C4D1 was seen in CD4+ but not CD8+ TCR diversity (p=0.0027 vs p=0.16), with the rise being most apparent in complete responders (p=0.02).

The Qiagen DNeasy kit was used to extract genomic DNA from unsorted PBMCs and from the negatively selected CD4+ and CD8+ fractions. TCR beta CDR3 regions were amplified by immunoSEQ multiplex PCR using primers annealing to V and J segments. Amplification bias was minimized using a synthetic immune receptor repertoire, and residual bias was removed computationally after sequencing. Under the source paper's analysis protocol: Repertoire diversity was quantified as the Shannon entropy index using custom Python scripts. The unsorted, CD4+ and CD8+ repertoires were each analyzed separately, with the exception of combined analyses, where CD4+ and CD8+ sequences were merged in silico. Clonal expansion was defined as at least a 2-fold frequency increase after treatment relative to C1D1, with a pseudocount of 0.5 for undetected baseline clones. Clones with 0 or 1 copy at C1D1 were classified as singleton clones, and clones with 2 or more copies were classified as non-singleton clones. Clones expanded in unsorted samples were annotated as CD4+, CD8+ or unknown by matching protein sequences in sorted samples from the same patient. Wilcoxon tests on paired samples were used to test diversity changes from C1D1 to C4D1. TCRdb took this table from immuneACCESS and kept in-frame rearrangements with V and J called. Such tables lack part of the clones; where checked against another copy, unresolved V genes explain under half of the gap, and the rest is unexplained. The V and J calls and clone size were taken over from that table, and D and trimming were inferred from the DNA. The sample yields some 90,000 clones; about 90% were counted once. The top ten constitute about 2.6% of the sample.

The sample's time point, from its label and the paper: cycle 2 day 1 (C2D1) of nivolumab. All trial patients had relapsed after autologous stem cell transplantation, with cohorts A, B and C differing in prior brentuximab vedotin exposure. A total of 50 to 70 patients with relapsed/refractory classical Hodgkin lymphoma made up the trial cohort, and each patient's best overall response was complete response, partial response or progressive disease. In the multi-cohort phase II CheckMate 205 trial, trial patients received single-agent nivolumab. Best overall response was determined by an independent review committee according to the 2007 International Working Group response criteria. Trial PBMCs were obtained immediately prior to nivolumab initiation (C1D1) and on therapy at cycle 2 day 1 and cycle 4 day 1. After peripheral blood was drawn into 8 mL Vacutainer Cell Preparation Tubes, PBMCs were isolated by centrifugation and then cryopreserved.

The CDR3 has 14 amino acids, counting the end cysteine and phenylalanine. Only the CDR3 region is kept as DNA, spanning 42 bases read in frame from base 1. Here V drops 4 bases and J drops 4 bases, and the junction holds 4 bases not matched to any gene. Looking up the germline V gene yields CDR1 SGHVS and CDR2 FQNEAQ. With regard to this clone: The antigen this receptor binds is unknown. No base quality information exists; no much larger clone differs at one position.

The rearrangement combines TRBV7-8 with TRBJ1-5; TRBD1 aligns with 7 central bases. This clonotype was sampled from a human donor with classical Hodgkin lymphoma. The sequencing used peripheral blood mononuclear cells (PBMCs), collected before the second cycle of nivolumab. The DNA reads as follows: TGTGCCAGCAGCTCCGGGACAGTTAATCAGCCCCAGCATTTT. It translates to CASSSGTVNQPQHF.